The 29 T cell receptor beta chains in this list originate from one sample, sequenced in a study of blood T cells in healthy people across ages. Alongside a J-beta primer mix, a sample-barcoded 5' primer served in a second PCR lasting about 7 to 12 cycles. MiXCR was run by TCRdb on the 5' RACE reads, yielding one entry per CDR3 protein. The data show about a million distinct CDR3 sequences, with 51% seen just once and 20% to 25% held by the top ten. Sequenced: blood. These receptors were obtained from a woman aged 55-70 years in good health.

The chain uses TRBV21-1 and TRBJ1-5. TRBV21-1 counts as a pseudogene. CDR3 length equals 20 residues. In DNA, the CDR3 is TGTGCCAGCAGCAAACCGGGGGAGCACAGGGCCCAATACCCCAATCAGCCCCAGCATTTT. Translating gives CASSKPGEHRAQYPNQPQHF.

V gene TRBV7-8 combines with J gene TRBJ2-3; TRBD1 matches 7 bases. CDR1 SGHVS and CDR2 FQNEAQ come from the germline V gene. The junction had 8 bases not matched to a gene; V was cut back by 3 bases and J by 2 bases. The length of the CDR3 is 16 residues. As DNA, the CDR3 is TGTGCCAGCAGCTTGGGCTTTGACAGGGTCACAGATACGCAGTATTTT. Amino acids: CASSLGFDRVTDTQYF.

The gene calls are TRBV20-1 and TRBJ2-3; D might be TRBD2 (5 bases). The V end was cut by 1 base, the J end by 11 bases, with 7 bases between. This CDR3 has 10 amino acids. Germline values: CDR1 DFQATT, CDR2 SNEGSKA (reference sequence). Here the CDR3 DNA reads TGCAGTGCTAGAGCGGGATTGCAGTATTTT. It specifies CSARAGLQYF.

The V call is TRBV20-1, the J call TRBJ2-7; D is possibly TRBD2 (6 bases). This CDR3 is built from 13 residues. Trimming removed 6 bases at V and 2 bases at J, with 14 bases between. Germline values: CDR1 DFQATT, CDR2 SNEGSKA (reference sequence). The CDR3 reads CSAGTGGPYEQYF. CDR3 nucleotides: TGCAGTGCGGGGACTGGAGGACCCTACGAGCAGTACTTC.

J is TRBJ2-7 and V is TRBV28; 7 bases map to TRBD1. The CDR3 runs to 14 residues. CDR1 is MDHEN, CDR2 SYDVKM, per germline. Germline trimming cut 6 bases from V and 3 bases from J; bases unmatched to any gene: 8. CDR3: CASSLTGPGYEQYF. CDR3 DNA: TGTGCCAGCAGCCTGACAGGGCCAGGCTACGAGCAGTACTTC.

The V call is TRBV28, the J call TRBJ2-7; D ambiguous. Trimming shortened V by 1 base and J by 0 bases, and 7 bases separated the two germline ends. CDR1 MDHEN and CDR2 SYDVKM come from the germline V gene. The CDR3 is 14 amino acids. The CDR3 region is CASSLLGTSYEQYF. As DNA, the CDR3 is TGTGCCAGCAGTTTATTAGGCACCTCCTACGAGCAGTACTTC.

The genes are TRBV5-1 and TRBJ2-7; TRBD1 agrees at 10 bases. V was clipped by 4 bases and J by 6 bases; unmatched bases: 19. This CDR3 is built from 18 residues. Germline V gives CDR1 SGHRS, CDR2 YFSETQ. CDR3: CASSDRDRGALRGLEQYF. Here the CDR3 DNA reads TGCGCCAGCAGCGACCGGGACAGGGGTGCCCTAAGGGGTCTCGAGCAGTACTTC.

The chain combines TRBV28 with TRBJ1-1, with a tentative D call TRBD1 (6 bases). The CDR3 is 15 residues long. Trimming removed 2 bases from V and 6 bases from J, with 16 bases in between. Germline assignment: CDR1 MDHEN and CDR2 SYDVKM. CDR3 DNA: TGTGCCAGCAGTTTAGGGGGGCAAAGGGGACCTGAAGCTTTCTTT. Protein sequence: CASSLGGQRGPEAFF.

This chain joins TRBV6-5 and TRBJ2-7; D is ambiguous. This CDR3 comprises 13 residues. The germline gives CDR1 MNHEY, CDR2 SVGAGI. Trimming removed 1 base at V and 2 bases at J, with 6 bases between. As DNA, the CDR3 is TGTGCCAGCAGTTACTTTGGTCCCTACGAGCAGTACTTC. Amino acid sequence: CASSYFGPYEQYF.

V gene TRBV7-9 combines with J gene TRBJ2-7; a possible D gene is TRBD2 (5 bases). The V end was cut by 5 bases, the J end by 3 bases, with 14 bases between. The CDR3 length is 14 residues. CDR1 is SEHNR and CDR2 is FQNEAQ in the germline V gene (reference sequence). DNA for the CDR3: TGTGCCAGCAGCAGCGGCCAATCCCTCTACGAGCAGTACTTC. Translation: CASSSGQSLYEQYF.

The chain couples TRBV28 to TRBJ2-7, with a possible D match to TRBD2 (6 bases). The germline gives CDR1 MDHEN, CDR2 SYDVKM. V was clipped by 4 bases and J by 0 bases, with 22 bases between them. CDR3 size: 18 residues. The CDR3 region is CASSSNLRSGFDSYEQYF. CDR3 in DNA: TGTGCCAGCAGTTCGAATCTGCGGAGCGGGTTCGACTCCTACGAGCAGTACTTC.

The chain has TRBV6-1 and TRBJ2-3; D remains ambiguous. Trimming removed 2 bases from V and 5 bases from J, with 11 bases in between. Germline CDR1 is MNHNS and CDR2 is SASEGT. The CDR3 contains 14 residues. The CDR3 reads CASSERLARDTQYF. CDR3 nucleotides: TGTGCCAGCAGTGAAAGGCTCGCTAGAGATACGCAGTATTTT.

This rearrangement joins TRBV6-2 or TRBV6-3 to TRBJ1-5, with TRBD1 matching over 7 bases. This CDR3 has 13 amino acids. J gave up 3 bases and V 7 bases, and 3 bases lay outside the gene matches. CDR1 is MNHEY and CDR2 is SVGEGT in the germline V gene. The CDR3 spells CASNDRVNQPQHF. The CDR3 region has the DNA TGTGCCAGCAACGACAGGGTCAATCAGCCCCAGCATTTT.

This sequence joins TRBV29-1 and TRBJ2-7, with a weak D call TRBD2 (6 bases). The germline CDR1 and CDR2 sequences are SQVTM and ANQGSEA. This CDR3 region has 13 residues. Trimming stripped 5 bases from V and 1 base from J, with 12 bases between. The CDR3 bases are TGCAGCGTTCTCCGGGAGCCATCCTACGAGCAGTACTTC. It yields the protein CSVLREPSYEQYF.

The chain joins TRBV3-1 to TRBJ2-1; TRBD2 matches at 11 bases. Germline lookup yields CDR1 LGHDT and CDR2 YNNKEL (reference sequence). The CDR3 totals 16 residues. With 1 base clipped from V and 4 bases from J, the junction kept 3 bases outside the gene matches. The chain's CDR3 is CASSQGPSGGYNEQFF. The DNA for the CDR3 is TGTGCCAGCAGCCAAGGGCCTAGCGGGGGGTACAATGAGCAGTTCTTC.

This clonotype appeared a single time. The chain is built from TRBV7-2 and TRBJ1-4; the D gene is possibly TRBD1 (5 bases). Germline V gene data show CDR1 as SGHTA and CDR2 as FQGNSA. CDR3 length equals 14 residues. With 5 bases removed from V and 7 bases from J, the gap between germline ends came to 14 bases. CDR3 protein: CASSRDGGGEKLFF. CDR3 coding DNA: TGTGCCAGCAGCCGGGACGGTGGGGGTGAAAAACTGTTTTTT.

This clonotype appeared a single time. The CDR3 is CASSPDQGQFF. Here the CDR3 DNA reads TGCGCCAGCAGCCCCGATCAAGGGCAGTTCTTC. The gene calls are TRBV5-1 and TRBJ2-1, with D uncertain. CDR1 SGHRS and CDR2 YFSETQ come from the germline V gene. Trimming shortened V by 4 bases and J by 12 bases, and 11 bases separated the two germline ends. The CDR3 length is 11 residues.

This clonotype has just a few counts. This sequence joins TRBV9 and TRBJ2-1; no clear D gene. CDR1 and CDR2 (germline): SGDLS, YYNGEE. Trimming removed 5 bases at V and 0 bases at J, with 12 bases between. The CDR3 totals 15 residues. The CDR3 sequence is CASSVSSSSYNEQFF. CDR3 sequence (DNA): TGTGCCAGCAGTGTTAGCAGTAGCTCCTACAATGAGCAGTTCTTC.

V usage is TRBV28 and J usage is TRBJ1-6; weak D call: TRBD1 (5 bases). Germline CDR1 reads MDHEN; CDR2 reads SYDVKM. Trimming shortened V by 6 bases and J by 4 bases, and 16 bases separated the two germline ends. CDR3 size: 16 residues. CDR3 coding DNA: TGTGCCAGCAGCGAATTAGGGGAGTCGTATAATTCACCCCTCCACTTT. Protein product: CASSELGESYNSPLHF.

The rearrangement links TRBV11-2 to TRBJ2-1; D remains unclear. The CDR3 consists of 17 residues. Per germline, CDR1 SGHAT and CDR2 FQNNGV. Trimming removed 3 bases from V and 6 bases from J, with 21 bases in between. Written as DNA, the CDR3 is TGTGCCAGCAGCTTCTCGCTATCGGCCTCCCCGGTCAATGAGCAGTTCTTC. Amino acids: CASSFSLSASPVNEQFF.

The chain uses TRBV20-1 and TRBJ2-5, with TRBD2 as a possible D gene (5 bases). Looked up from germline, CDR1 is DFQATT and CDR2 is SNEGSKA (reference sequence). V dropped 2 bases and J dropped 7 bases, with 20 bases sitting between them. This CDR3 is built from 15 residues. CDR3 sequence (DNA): TGCAGTGCTAGATCGCCGGGATCGACCTCGGGGACCCAGTACTTC. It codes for CSARSPGSTSGTQYF.

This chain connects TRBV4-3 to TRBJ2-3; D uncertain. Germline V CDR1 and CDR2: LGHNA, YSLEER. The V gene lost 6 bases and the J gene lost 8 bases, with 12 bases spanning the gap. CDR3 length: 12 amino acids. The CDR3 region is CASRASPSTQYF. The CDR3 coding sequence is TGCGCCAGCAGGGCAAGTCCATCTACGCAGTATTTT.

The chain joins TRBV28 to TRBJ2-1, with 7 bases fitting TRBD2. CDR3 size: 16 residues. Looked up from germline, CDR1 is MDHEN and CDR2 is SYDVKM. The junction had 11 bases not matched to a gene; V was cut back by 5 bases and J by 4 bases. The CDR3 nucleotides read TGTGCCAGCAGTCACACCGGGGAGGGCGGGTACAATGAGCAGTTCTTC. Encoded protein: CASSHTGEGGYNEQFF.

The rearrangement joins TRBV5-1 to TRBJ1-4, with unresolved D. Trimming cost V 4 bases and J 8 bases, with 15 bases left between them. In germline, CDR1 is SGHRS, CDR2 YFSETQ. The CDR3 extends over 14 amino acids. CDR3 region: CASSPRTSGEKLFF. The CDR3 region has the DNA TGCGCCAGCAGCCCTAGGACCAGCGGGGAAAAACTGTTTTTT.

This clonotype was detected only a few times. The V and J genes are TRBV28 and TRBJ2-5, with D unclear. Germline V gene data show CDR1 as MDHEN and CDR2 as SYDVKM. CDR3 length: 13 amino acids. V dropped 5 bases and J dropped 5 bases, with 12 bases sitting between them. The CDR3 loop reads CASSPNLWETQYF. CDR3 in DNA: TGTGCCAGCAGTCCGAACCTTTGGGAGACCCAGTACTTC. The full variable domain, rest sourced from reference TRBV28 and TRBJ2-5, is DVKVTQSSRYLVKRTGEKVFLECVQDMDHENMFWYRQDPGLGLRLIYFSYDVKMKEKGDIPEGYSVSREKKERFSLILESASTNQTSMYLCASSPNLWETQYFGPGTRLLVL.

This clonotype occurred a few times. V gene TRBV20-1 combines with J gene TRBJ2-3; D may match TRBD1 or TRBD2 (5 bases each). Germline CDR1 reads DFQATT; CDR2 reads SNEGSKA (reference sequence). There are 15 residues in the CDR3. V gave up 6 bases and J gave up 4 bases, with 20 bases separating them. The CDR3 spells CSAPPFGGIADTQYF. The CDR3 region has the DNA TGCAGTGCACCCCCGTTTGGGGGAATCGCAGATACGCAGTATTTT.

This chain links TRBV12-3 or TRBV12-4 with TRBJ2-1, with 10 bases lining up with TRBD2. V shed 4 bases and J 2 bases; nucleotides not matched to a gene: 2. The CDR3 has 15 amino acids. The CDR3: CASSSSGSTYNEQFF. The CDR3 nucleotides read TGTGCCAGCAGTTCTAGCGGGAGTACCTACAATGAGCAGTTCTTC.

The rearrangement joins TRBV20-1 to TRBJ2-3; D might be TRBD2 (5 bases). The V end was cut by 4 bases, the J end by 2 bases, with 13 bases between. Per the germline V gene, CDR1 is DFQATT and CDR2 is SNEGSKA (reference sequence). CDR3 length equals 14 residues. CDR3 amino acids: CSATGGRDTDTQYF. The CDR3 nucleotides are TGCAGTGCTACTGGAGGCCGCGACACAGATACGCAGTATTTT.

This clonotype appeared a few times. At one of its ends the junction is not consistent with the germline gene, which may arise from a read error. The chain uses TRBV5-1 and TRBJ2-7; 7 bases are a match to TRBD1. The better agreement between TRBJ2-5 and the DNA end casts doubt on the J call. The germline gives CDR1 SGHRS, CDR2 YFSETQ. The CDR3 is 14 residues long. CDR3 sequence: CTSSVTGIGETQYF. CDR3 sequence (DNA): TGCACCAGCAGCGTGACAGGGATTGGGGAGACCCAGTACTTC.